One sample yielded the 24 T cell receptor beta chains listed below, sequenced in a study of control samples from healthy donors and cancer patients. This table comes from immunoSEQ multiplex PCR, and its TCRdb copy is limited to in-frame clones, with some not included. This table holds over 70,000 clones, 85% to 90% found once. Sequenced: PBMCs. All receptors come from a woman aged 50 to 60 with colorectal cancer.

This clone was detected only once. This chain joins TRBV9 and TRBJ2-3, with 7 bases lining up with TRBD2. Germline CDR1 reads SGDLS; CDR2 reads YYNGEE. The V gene end was trimmed by 3 bases and the J gene end by 0 bases; junction bases not matched to a gene: 10. The CDR3 is made up of 17 amino acids. CDR3 nucleotide sequence: TGTGCCAGCAGCGCCCTCCGGGACTACCTTAGCACAGATACGCAGTATTTT. Translated, it gives CASSALRDYLSTDTQYF.

V and J are TRBV5-1 and TRBJ1-3, with D possibly matching TRBD1 (6 bases). Germline V gene lookup returns CDR1 SGHRS and CDR2 YFSETQ. Trimming removed 7 bases from V and 1 base from J, with 9 bases in between. The CDR3 is 13 amino acids. The CDR3 coding sequence is TGCGCCAGCCAACAGGGATCTGGAAACACCATATATTTT. This sequence encodes CASQQGSGNTIYF.

The chain couples TRBV5-1 to TRBJ1-1; D not resolved. Trimming stripped 5 bases from V and 5 bases from J, with 13 bases between. The CDR3 consists of 13 residues. CDR1 SGHRS and CDR2 YFSETQ come from the germline V gene. CDR3 DNA sequence: TGCGCCAGCAGTCAGCGAGTGGGTACTGAAGCTTTCTTT. Translating gives CASSQRVGTEAFF.

The genes are TRBV5-6 and TRBJ2-7; D possibly corresponds to TRBD1 (6 bases). V lost 4 bases and J lost 6, with 14 bases in between. CDR3 size: 13 residues. From germline, CDR1 is SGHDT and CDR2 YYEEEE. The CDR3 is CASSVDRSVEQYV. CDR3 in DNA: TGTGCCAGCAGCGTTGACAGGTCCGTCGAGCAGTACGTC.

This chain joins TRBV7-2 and TRBJ2-7; 10 bases align to TRBD1. CDR3 length: 16 amino acids. The germline gives CDR1 SGHTA, CDR2 FQGNSA. Trimming at V came to 5 bases and at J to 6 bases, leaving 13 bases not matched to a gene. CDR3: CASSPQVTGGAAEQYV. As DNA, the CDR3 is TGTGCCAGCAGCCCCCAGGTGACAGGGGGCGCGGCCGAGCAGTACGTC.

The chain links TRBV6-2 or TRBV6-3 to TRBJ2-2; TRBD2 is a possible D gene (7 bases). CDR3 length: 18 residues. The germline V and J ends were trimmed by 5 bases and 3 bases, with 22 bases remaining between them. Germline V gene sequence: CDR1 MNHEY, CDR2 SVGEGT. CDR3 in DNA: TGTGCCAGCAGTCACCCTAGGGAGGGGGGAACCTACACCGGGGAGCTGTTTTTT. Its protein product is CASSHPREGGTYTGELFF.

The chain couples TRBV4-1 to TRBJ1-5, with 7 bases that match TRBD1. The CDR3 is made up of 15 amino acids. V lost 6 bases, J lost 5 bases, and 10 bases stayed unmatched. Germline V gives CDR1 MGHRA, CDR2 YSYEKL. The CDR3 coding sequence is TGCGCCAGCAGACAATCCGGGACAGCAGATCAGCCCCAGCATTTT. Protein: CASRQSGTADQPQHF.

The rearrangement joins TRBV3-1 (or the pseudogene TRBV3-2) to TRBJ2-5, with 8 bases matching TRBD2. This CDR3 region has 16 residues. Germline CDR1 reads LGHDT; CDR2 reads YNNKEL (reference sequence). V dropped 0 bases and J dropped 5; count of bases not matched to a gene: 8. In DNA, the CDR3 is TGTGCCAGCAGCCAAGATTCCAGCGGGGGCGAGGAGACCCAGTACTTC. Protein product: CASSQDSSGGEETQYF.

This chain uses TRBV19 with TRBJ1-1; D gene unclear. Germline CDR1 LNHDA, CDR2 SQIVND (reference sequence). Trimming took 1 base from V and 1 from J, leaving 4 bases between them. This CDR3 spans 13 amino acids. CDR3: CASSIARNTEAFF. In DNA form, the CDR3 reads TGTGCCAGTAGTATAGCCAGGAACACTGAAGCTTTCTTT.

This clone has a handful of counts. Other DNA variants within this sample encode the same CDR3. The chain combines TRBV6-5 with TRBJ2-2; either TRBD1 or TRBD2 may supply D (5 bases each). CDR3 size: 14 residues. The germline V gene encodes CDR1 MNHEY and CDR2 SVGAGI. V dropped 0 bases and J dropped 4 bases, with 6 bases sitting between them. Here the CDR3 reads CASSYSGTTGELFF. The CDR3 nucleotides are TGTGCCAGCAGTTACTCAGGGACCACCGGGGAGCTGTTTTTT.

J is TRBJ1-5 and V is TRBV5-3; perhaps TRBD1 as D (5 bases). TRBV5-3 is noted as an ORF with a role that remains uncertain. This CDR3 region has 15 residues. V gave up 2 bases and J gave up 5 bases, with 14 bases separating them. CDR3 amino acids: CARSFNPQGDQPQHF. CDR3 nucleotides: TGTGCCAGAAGCTTTAATCCCCAGGGAGATCAGCCCCAGCATTTT.

The chain is built from TRBV6-2 or TRBV6-3 and TRBJ1-3; D is unclear. Germline V gene sequence: CDR1 MNHEY, CDR2 SVGEGT. The CDR3 length is 13 residues. Trimming took off 4 bases at V and 6 bases at J, with 10 bases between the two ends. The CDR3 coding sequence is TGTGCCAGCAGTTGGATCTTTGAAAACACCATATATTTT. It encodes CASSWIFENTIYF.

This chain uses TRBV6-5 with TRBJ2-2; TRBD1 or TRBD2 may be the D gene (6 bases each). Trimming stripped 2 bases from V and 7 bases from J, with 8 bases between. CDR1 is MNHEY and CDR2 is SVGAGI in the germline V gene. The CDR3 loop spans 13 amino acids. The CDR3: CASSYRGDGELFF. CDR3 DNA sequence: TGTGCCAGCAGTTACAGGGGGGACGGGGAGCTGTTTTTT.

This chain connects TRBV7-2 to TRBJ1-2; D gene unclear. The V end was cut by 3 bases, the J end by 4 bases, with 15 bases between. The germline CDR1 and CDR2 sequences are SGHTA and FQGNSA. This CDR3 is built from 15 residues. DNA of the CDR3: TGTGCCAGCAGCTTTCAACTCTCCGGAGGCTATGGCTACACCTTC. It yields the protein CASSFQLSGGYGYTF.

The chain has TRBV7-8 and TRBJ2-7; D may be TRBD2 (5 bases). The CDR3 is 14 amino acids. Deletions cut 1 base from V and 1 base from J, with 8 bases between. Germline V gene sequence: CDR1 SGHVS, CDR2 FQNEAQ. The CDR3 region is CASSLVGESYEQYV. In DNA, the CDR3 is TGTGCCAGCAGCTTAGTCGGGGAGTCCTACGAGCAGTACGTC.

The V gene is TRBV28, the J gene TRBJ2-4; D might be TRBD1 or TRBD2, each matching 5 bases. The CDR3 has 14 residues. Trimming cost V 8 bases and J 6 bases, with 17 bases left between them. The germline gives CDR1 MDHEN, CDR2 SYDVKM. The DNA of the CDR3 is TGTGCCAGCTTAGGGACCCCTCCAGGAAACATTCAGTACTTC. It translates to CASLGTPPGNIQYF.

V and J are TRBV4-1 and TRBJ1-2; D might be TRBD1 (6 bases). This CDR3 spans 15 amino acids. From germline, CDR1 is MGHRA and CDR2 YSYEKL. Trimming took off 3 bases at V and 4 bases at J, with 15 bases between the two ends. The DNA for the CDR3 is TGCGCCAGCAGCCACCCCAGGGGCGGGAGCTATGGCTACACCTTC. It codes for CASSHPRGGSYGYTF.

The CDR3 DNA follows: TGTGCCAGCAGCCAAGATATAGGGGGTTTGGAGACCCAGTACTTC. Encoded protein: CASSQDIGGLETQYF. This chain joins TRBV3-1 (or the pseudogene TRBV3-2) and TRBJ2-5; tentative D call: TRBD1 (6 bases). The CDR3 totals 15 residues. Germline CDR1 reads LGHDT; CDR2 reads YNNKEL (reference sequence). The V end was cut by 0 bases, the J end by 5 bases, with 13 bases between.

The V call is TRBV5-1, the J call TRBJ1-2; possibly TRBD1 for D (5 bases). Germline V CDR1 and CDR2: SGHRS, YFSETQ. CDR3 size: 16 residues. Trimming left V 1 base short and J 1 base short, with 14 bases between. For the CDR3, the DNA is TGCGCCAGCAGCTTGATGGGACGGACCCTTAACTATGGCTACACCTTC. The encoded protein is CASSLMGRTLNYGYTF.

The chain joins TRBV7-2 to TRBJ2-2; tentative D call: TRBD1 (6 bases). V lost 6 bases and J lost 3, with 8 bases in between. Germline loops: CDR1 SGHTA, CDR2 FQGNSA. The CDR3 extends over 13 amino acids. The DNA for the CDR3 is TGTGCCAGCAGTCAGGGGTACACCGGGGAGCTGTTTTTT. Its translation is CASSQGYTGELFF.

In nucleotides, the CDR3 is TGCGCCAGCAGCCAGGAGTATAACGAAAAACTGTTTTTT. Amino acids: CASSQEYNEKLFF. The rearrangement links TRBV4-1 to TRBJ1-4, with no clear D. The germline V gene has CDR1 MGHRA and CDR2 YSYEKL. Deletions cut 3 bases from V and 8 bases from J, with 10 bases between. The CDR3 length is 13 residues.

This clone was picked up many times. This sequence joins TRBV6-2 or TRBV6-3 and TRBJ1-6, with a tentative D call TRBD1 (5 bases). Trimming took off 4 bases at V and 3 bases at J, with 13 bases between the two ends. CDR3 length: 16 residues. Germline V gene sequence: CDR1 MNHEY, CDR2 SVGEGT. CDR3 in DNA: TGTGCCAGCAGTTCTGGGGGAACCAACTATAATTCACCCCTCCACTTT. It translates to CASSSGGTNYNSPLHF.

The count of this clone is one. The chain combines TRBV19 with TRBJ2-7, with TRBD1 identical over 7 bases. This CDR3 contains 16 residues. With 6 bases clipped from V and 6 bases from J, the junction kept 17 bases outside the gene matches. CDR1 is LNHDA and CDR2 is SQIVND in the germline V gene (reference sequence). CDR3 region: CASSTTFRRDRSEQYV. The DNA for the CDR3 is TGTGCCAGTAGCACTACCTTTCGCCGGGACAGATCCGAGCAGTACGTC.

The chain uses TRBV7-2 and TRBJ2-1; D could derive from TRBD1 or TRBD2 (6 bases each). CDR1 SGHTA and CDR2 FQGNSA come from the germline V gene. The length of the CDR3 is 14 residues. V was pared by 5 bases and J by 6 bases, with 14 bases between. Here the CDR3 reads CASSHSRGRNEQFF. DNA of the CDR3: TGTGCCAGCAGCCATAGCCGGGGGCGCAATGAGCAGTTCTTC.